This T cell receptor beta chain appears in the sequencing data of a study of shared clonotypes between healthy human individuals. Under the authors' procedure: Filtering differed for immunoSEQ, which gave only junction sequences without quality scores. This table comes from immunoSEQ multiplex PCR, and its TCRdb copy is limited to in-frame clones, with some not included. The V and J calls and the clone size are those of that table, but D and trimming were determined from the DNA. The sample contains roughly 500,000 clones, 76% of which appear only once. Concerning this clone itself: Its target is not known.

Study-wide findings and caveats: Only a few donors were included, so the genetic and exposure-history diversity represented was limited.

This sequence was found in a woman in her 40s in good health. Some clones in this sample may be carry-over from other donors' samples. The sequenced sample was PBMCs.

CDR3 loop: CASSMGRDADTQYF. CDR3 DNA sequence: TGTGCCAGCAGTATGGGGCGGGACGCAGATACGCAGTATTTT. The chain is built from TRBV6-6 and TRBJ2-3; maybe TRBD2 (6 bases). Deletions cut 5 bases from V and 4 bases from J, with 13 bases between. The CDR3 length is 14 residues. Germline V gene lookup returns CDR1 MNHNY and CDR2 SVGAGI (reference sequence).